The source of this TCR beta chain is a study of T cells after yellow fever vaccination. General study points: The secondary response was weaker, and its peak arrived faster, on day 5 versus 15. Booster sampling recovered most clones from primary vaccination (96% CD4, 88% CD8).

This clonotype occurred a few times. Its cognate antigen is unknown. Conversion of TCR transcripts into cDNA relied on 5'RACE template switching, which added a universal primer site and UMIs. A single record per CDR3 protein comes from TCRdb applying MiXCR to the 5' RACE reads. The table records about 320,000 distinct CDR3 sequences, approximately 12% of them present only once. The V and J ends lost 5 bases and 3 bases respectively, with 14 bases between them. The CDR3 is 15 residues long. Germline CDR1 SEHNR, CDR2 FQNEAQ (reference sequence). The sequenced sample was CD4+ T cells sorted from PBMCs, obtained 15 days after the yellow fever booster vaccination. The chain joins TRBV7-9 to TRBJ1-5; no clear D. The TCR was taken from a young man who received the YFV17D yellow fever vaccine. The CDR3 sequence is CASSPILDHNQPQHF. For the CDR3, the DNA is TGTGCCAGCAGCCCGATCCTCGACCACAATCAGCCCCAGCATTTT. Drawing the rest from reference TRBV7-9 and TRBJ1-5, the complete variable domain is DTGVSQNPRHKITKRGQNVTFRCDPISEHNRLYWYRQTLGQGPEFLTYFQNEAQLEKSRLLSDRFSAERPKGSFSTLEIQRTEQGDSAMYLCASSPILDHNQPQHFGDGTRLSIL.